The following is a T cell receptor beta chain sequence with its context. This clonotype was seen at least ten times. No antigen is known for it. Base-call qualities are not available, and no considerably larger clone is one nucleotide away. Stable Graves' hyperthyroidism was defined as the absence of progression to ophthalmopathy over 18 months of follow-up. Hyperthyroidism patients were aged 18 to 65 years and newly diagnosed, with disease duration of less than 2 months. Exclusion was applied to patients with uncontrolled infections, other autoimmune diseases, pregnancy or lactation. Diagnoses were based on clinical symptoms, serum thyroxine and TRAb, thyroid ultrasound and orbital computed tomography. PBMCs were separated from roughly 10 ml of fresh peripheral blood using Ficoll-Paque density gradient centrifugation. Total RNA was extracted with Trizol reagent, and quality was checked on an Agilent 2100 Bioanalyzer.

Trimming removed 3 bases from V and 3 bases from J, leaving 9 bases between the germline ends. Per the germline V gene, MDHEN is the CDR1 and SYDVKM is the CDR2. The CDR3 has 14 amino acids, counting the end cysteine and phenylalanine. Solely the CDR3 DNA is kept, with 42 bases framed from the first base. Amplification of TCR beta CDR3 regions was carried out from RNA transcripts. The first round of RT-PCR for the TCR CDR3 was performed with the HTBI primer set and the Qiagen OneStep RT-PCR kit. Libraries were constructed in a second round of multiplex PCR, after which size selection and purification were performed. Libraries were sequenced paired-end with 100 bp reads on an Illumina HiSeq2000. The paper's data handling went like this. SOAPnuke was used to process the raw data, with reads discarded if the reads contained adapters or uncalled bases, had a mean Phred below 15, or lacked an exact constant-primer or identifier match. COPE v1.2.5 was used to merge the high-quality paired reads, and each unique nucleotide sequence was defined as a clonotype. MiTCR v1.1 was used to align clonotypes to the IMGT TRBV, TRBD and TRBJ reference segments. Analysis was restricted to V-J combinations with a frequency above 0.0001, which covered 99.2% of repertoires. The TCS score was defined as the ratio of F50 (clonal expansion) to E x V (chaos), calculated using BLOSUM62-based TCRdist between CDR3 peptides within each V-J. Welch's t-statistics and random forest reduced roughly 500 V-J features to 10 to 15, which were used in a naive Bayes classifier (R e1071). TCRdb handled the public reads itself, with Q25 trimming in fastp and clone calling in MiXCR, and kept productive beta chains. One record per CDR3 amino acid sequence lists the most common genes and DNA. The V and J calls were determined by TCRdb, not by the authors. Across this sample there are about 700,000 distinct CDR3 sequences, with 12% to 15% seen only once. Clones ranked in the top ten supply more than 8.5% of the sample.

The sample belongs to a study of T cells in Graves' hyperthyroidism and ophthalmopathy (dated by TCRdb to between 2017 and 2020). Concerning the study at large: Peripheral blood was sampled at the time of initial diagnosis, prior to any treatment. TCR V-J signatures able to tell the groups apart were searched for in a discovery cohort of 90 to 100 patients, of whom 43 had Graves' ophthalmopathy and 55 to 60 had stable Graves' hyperthyroidism. An independent validation cohort of around 19 hyperthyroidism patients and roughly 16 patients who later progressed to ophthalmopathy tested prospective prediction of ophthalmopathy. The 100 or so discovery patients were divided at random into training and test sets in a 7:3 ratio. Thyroid tissue and blood T-cell repertoires from more than 5 Graves' hyperthyroidism patients were also compared in the study. Following sampling, methimazole starting at 30 mg daily was given to hyperthyroidism patients, and high-dose intravenous methylprednisolone was given to ophthalmopathy patients. According to the paper, TCR Vbeta CDR3 sequencing was carried out on approximately 140 peripheral blood samples, which came from some 41 ophthalmopathy, around 74 hyperthyroidism and approximately 17 progressor patients.

Overall results and qualifications from the work: Blood samples also contained most of the expanded thyroid clonotypes (frequency above 0.001), which suggests that blood repertoires may reflect thyroid immune responses. During validation, the model predicted progression to ophthalmopathy a median of about 5.9 months ahead of onset, with almost 71% sensitivity and around 73% specificity. Ophthalmopathy was separated from stable hyperthyroidism by a 13 V-J signature model, with roughly 88% sensitivity and about 81% specificity obtained in cross-validation and 80%/75% obtained in testing. Sample size was not statistically predetermined, and investigators were not blinded to group allocation.

This sequence uses TRBV28 and TRBJ1-5, with no D gene named confidently. Sequencing used blood. This clonotype was obtained from a woman younger than 30 with Graves' hyperthyroidism. The nucleotides are TGTGCCAGCAGTTTTGGGGTTCCCAATCAGCCCCAGCATTTT. It encodes CASSFGVPNQPQHF.